This TCR beta chain comes out of a study of CD4 T cells in relation to SARS-CoV-2 and coronaviruses. Study as a whole: TCR beta CDR3s were sequenced after 10-day antigen culture of PBMCs. The HLA restriction of the shared crossreactive spike epitopes was mapped. Findings and limits, study-wide: About 65% of donors had memory CD4+ clonotypes crossrecognizing SARS-CoV-2 and common cold coronavirus spike.

CD4+ T cells from unexposed donors were obtained before the COVID-19 pandemic (2011-2018). CD4+ T cells were isolated from the cells after 10 days of culture. Each well had roughly 2.2 million PBMCs in around 5.3% human AB serum with IL-2. Concerning this clone itself: No antigen is known for it.

The V end lost 4 bases, the J end lost 1 base, and 8 bases lay between the germline ends. CDR3 size: 13 residues. Germline V lookup: CDR1 SGHRS, CDR2 YFSETQ. The assay was immunoSEQ multiplex PCR, and TCRdb's table has in-frame clones only and misses some. Among about 12,000 clones, 69% were seen once, and the ten largest hold 6.5% to 9.5%. Sequencing input: CD4+ T cells from PBMCs, cultured in vitro. This sequence originates from a human donor in good health. This chain connects TRBV5-1 to TRBJ2-5; unclear D gene. CDR3 DNA sequence: TGCGCCAGCAGCGGAGTAACCCAAGAGACCCAGTACTTC. It yields the protein CASSGVTQETQYF.